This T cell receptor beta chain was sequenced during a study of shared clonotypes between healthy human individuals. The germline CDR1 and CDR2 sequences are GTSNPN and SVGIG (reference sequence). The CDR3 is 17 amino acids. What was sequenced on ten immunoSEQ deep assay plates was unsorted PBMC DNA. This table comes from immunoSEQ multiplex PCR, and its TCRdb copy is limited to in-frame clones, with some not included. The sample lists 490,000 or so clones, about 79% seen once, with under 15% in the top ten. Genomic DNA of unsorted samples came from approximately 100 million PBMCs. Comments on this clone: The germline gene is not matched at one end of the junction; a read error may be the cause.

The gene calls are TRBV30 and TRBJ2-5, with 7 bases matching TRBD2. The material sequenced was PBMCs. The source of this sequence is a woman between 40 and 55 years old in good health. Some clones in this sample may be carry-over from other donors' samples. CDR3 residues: CAWSVRGTGRIQGTQYF. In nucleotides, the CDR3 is TGTGCCTGGAGTGTAAGGGGCACCGGGAGGATACAAGGGACCCAGTACTTC. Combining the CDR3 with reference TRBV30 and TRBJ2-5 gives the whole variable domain SQTIHQWPATLVQPVGSPLSLECTVEGTSNPNLYWYRQAAGRGLQLLFYSVGIGQISSEVPQNLSASRPQDRQFILSSKKLLLSDSGFYLCAWSVRGTGRIQGTQYFGPGTRLLVL.